The 12 T cell receptor beta chains presented below share a single source sample, sequenced in a study of control samples from healthy donors and cancer patients. Using immunoSEQ multiplex PCR, the repertoire was profiled, and TCRdb retains in-frame clones only, with some absent. Here the sample spans about 180,000 clones, around 87% being singletons. Sequenced input: blood. The receptors here all came from a woman aged 50 to 65 in good health.

CDR3 in DNA: TGTGCCAGCAAAATCGGGCAGGGGGCAAGGAAGACGTATGGCTACACCTTC. Its protein product is CASKIGQGARKTYGYTF. The chain links TRBV21-1 to TRBJ1-2; the table's D call, TRBD1, was not checked against the DNA. TRBV21-1 is assigned pseudogene status. The CDR3 has 17 residues.

As concerns this clone: In the same sample, other DNA sequences code for this CDR3. This chain links TRBV19 with TRBJ1-5; 10 bases fit TRBD1. V lost 7 bases, J lost 5 bases, and 5 bases stayed unmatched. The CDR3 runs to 14 residues. Looked up from germline, CDR1 is LNHDA and CDR2 is SQIVND (reference sequence). The CDR3 DNA is TGTGCCAGTACCCGGGACAGGGGTTATCAGCCCCAGCATTTT. It translates to CASTRDRGYQPQHF.

The chain links TRBV7-9 to TRBJ1-4; D call uncertain. Trimming removed 6 bases from V and 6 bases from J, with 20 bases in between. The germline CDR1 and CDR2 sequences are SEHNR and FQNEAQ (reference sequence). CDR3 size: 16 residues. The DNA for the CDR3 is TGTGCCAGCAGTTTGATGGTGCGATCCGGGTATGAAAAACTGTTTTTT. It specifies CASSLMVRSGYEKLFF.

The chain uses TRBV7-2 and TRBJ1-5; D might be TRBD1 (6 bases). Germline CDR1 reads SGHTA; CDR2 reads FQGNSA. V shed 4 bases and J shed 7 bases, with 14 bases lying between them. The CDR3 contains 14 residues. CDR3 sequence reads: CASSSPGARQPQHF. The CDR3 DNA follows: TGTGCCAGCAGCTCCCCAGGGGCGCGCCAGCCCCAGCATTTT. The full variable domain, completed using reference TRBV7-2 and TRBJ1-5, is GAGVSQSPSNKVTEKGKDVELRCDPISGHTALYWYRQSLGQGLEFLIYFQGNSAPDKSGLPSDRFSAERTGGSVSTLTIQRTQQEDSAVYLCASSSPGARQPQHFGDGTRLSIL.

This chain joins TRBV5-1 and TRBJ1-1; D gene unclear. The CDR3 runs 16 residues. Germline assignment: CDR1 SGHRS and CDR2 YFSETQ. V was trimmed by 5 bases and J by 3 bases, leaving 20 bases between them. The chain's CDR3 is CASRSRLAREDTEAFF. In DNA form, the CDR3 reads TGCGCCAGCAGAAGTAGGTTGGCGAGGGAAGACACTGAAGCTTTCTTT.

The chain couples TRBV10-3 to TRBJ1-4; the match to TRBD1 covers 8 bases. The CDR3 runs 12 residues. Germline V gene data show CDR1 as ENHRY and CDR2 as SYGVKD. The ends lost 9 bases at V and 7 bases at J; junction bases unmatched: 4. The CDR3 is CAIRDRSEKLFF. CDR3 DNA: TGTGCCATTCGGGACAGGTCTGAAAAACTGTTTTTT.

Only one count was recorded for this clone. The chain carries TRBV7-9 and TRBJ2-5; 7 nucleotides agree with TRBD1. Germline loops: CDR1 SEHNR, CDR2 FQNEAQ (reference sequence). The trim removed 2 bases at V and 2 bases at J, leaving 2 bases unmatched. The CDR3 length is 14 residues. As DNA, the CDR3 is TGTGCCAGCAGCTTAATGGGACAGCAAGAGACCCAGTACTTC. Amino acids: CASSLMGQQETQYF.

This clone was detected only once. The chain combines TRBV7-2 with TRBJ2-4; TRBD2 agrees at 10 bases. V gave up 2 bases and J gave up 13 bases; unmatched junction bases: 8. Germline assignment: CDR1 SGHTA and CDR2 FQGNSA. The CDR3 is 14 amino acids. CDR3 protein: CASSLFEPAGGQYF. The CDR3 DNA sequence: TGTGCCAGCAGCTTATTTGAACCAGCGGGAGGGCAGTACTTC.

This chain links TRBV9 with TRBJ2-7, with 7 bases that match TRBD1. Per the germline V gene, CDR1 is SGDLS and CDR2 is YYNGEE. The V gene end was trimmed by 4 bases and the J gene end by 7 bases; junction bases not matched to a gene: 11. CDR3 length: 14 residues. The CDR3 DNA reads TGTGCCAGCAGCCCAGTGGGCAGGGGGTCTGAGCAGTACTTC. Translated, it gives CASSPVGRGSEQYF.

V is TRBV27 and J is TRBJ1-1; D uncertain. Germline CDR1 is MNHEY and CDR2 is SMNVEV (reference sequence). V lost 7 bases, J lost 7 bases, and 13 bases lay in between. The CDR3 spans 12 residues. For the CDR3, the DNA is TGTGCCAGCACCACACTCCCGGGTGAAGCTTTCTTT. Encoded protein: CASTTLPGEAFF.

This chain uses TRBV5-4 with TRBJ1-2; weak D call: TRBD1 (5 bases). Germline V gene data show CDR1 as SGHNT and CDR2 as YYREEE (reference sequence). The CDR3 has 14 residues. V was pared by 4 bases and J by 8 bases, with 18 bases between. CDR3 sequence reads: CASSAAGSRQGYTF. DNA for the CDR3: TGTGCCAGCAGCGCCGCAGGGAGCCGCCAAGGCTACACCTTC. Drawing the rest from reference TRBV5-4 and TRBJ1-2, the complete variable domain is ETGVTQSPTHLIKTRGQQVTLRCSSQSGHNTVSWYQQALGQGPQFIFQYYREEENGRGNFPPRFSGLQFPNYSSELNVNALELDDSALYLCASSAAGSRQGYTFGSGTRLTVV.

This chain joins TRBV6-2 or TRBV6-3 and TRBJ2-3, with D hard to call. Trimming left V 8 bases short and J 4 bases short, with 22 bases between. The germline gives CDR1 MNHEY, CDR2 SVGEGT. The CDR3 extends over 16 amino acids. Written as DNA, the CDR3 is TGTGCCAGCGGCCGGCTTAGATCCCGCGGCGCAGATACGCAGTATTTT. This sequence encodes CASGRLRSRGADTQYF.